The rows below give T cell receptor beta chains drawn from one sample of a study of control samples from healthy donors and cancer patients. Method: immunoSEQ multiplex PCR; TCRdb's copy keeps in-frame clones and lacks some. Among 85,000 to 90,000 clones listed, more than 75% were seen once. Sequencing used blood. The receptors here all came from a woman in her thirties or forties in good health. The CDR3 runs from the conserved cysteine through the conserved F or W. The D gene is left open where the match is weak. Some rows mark clone size as missing; the rest say once, few, many or name a class of expanded clone.

D | size | length | V | CDR3
. | . | 12 | TRBV3-1/TRBV3-2 | CASSQASGAQYF
. | . | 16 | TRBV24-1 | CATSGGRRDGNQPQHF
TRBD2 | . | 13 | TRBV4-3 | CASSPGLAYEQYF
. | few | 15 | TRBV30 | CAWGPSDRRNSPLHF
. | few | 16 | TRBV20-1 | CSASPAQGLVYNEQFF
TRBD1 | . | 15 | TRBV9 | CASSVDPGQQNIQYF
TRBD1 | . | 14 | TRBV6-5 | CASREDRGDYGYTF
. | . | 16 | TRBV7-2 | CASSPVGGWSYNEQFF
TRBD2 | . | 16 | TRBV6-2/TRBV6-3 | CASSSLGTSGSYEQYF
TRBD1 | . | 19 | TRBV5-1 | CASSAPGQGASYSGNTIYF
. | . | 13 | TRBV29-1 | CSVLPSDTYEQYF
TRBD2 | once | 15 | TRBV5-1 | CASSLRAGDTGELFF
. | . | 16 | TRBV3-1/TRBV3-2 | CASSRDVEPLNTEAFF
. | . | 13 | TRBV25-1 | CASSEVGDAEAFF
TRBD2 | . | 15 | TRBV6-2/TRBV6-3 | CASSQRGGVTDTQYF
TRBD1 | . | 19 | TRBV14 | CASSQVRDSLLSGANVLTF
. | . | 11 | TRBV29-1 | CSSTENTEAFF